Following are 7 T cell receptor beta chains from one sample sequenced in a study of shared clonotypes between healthy human individuals (dated by TCRdb to 2020 to 2022). For the CD8 naive samples, CD45RO-negative cells were positively selected for CCR7, yielding a CD45RA+CCR7+ population from which TemRA cells were excluded. The library was produced with the immunoSEQ multiplex PCR assay. The table was pulled from immuneACCESS by TCRdb, which kept in-frame rearrangements only. Such tables lose some clones; where checked, under half of the loss comes from unresolved V genes, and the rest has no known cause. The sample table shows about 2 million clones, and just under 95% are seen once. The ten top clones hold roughly 1.1% of the sample. The sequencing sample was made of naive CD8+ T cells sorted from blood. Explained via the paper, the cell subset or site label denotes: CD45RA+CCR7+. Source of these receptors: a man aged 18 to 29 in good health.

J is TRBJ1-6 and V is TRBV4-1; the D is unclear. V dropped 0 bases and J dropped 4 bases, with 7 bases sitting between them. CDR1 is MGHRA and CDR2 is YSYEKL in the germline V gene. This CDR3 spans 15 amino acids. CDR3 DNA sequence: TGCGCCAGCAGCCAAGAAGGAAGGTATAATTCACCCCTCCACTTT. It specifies CASSQEGRYNSPLHF.

The chain uses TRBV5-8 and TRBJ2-7; TRBD2 is a possible D gene (5 bases). V lost 0 bases and J 3 bases, leaving 10 bases between the germline ends. Germline-derived CDR1 and CDR2 are SGHTS and YDEGEE. The length of the CDR3 is 14 residues. The CDR3 loop is CASSLVPGLYEQYF. The CDR3 region has the DNA TGTGCCAGCAGCTTGGTTCCAGGACTCTACGAGCAGTACTTC.

As to this clone: Other DNA variants within this sample encode the same CDR3. The V and J genes are TRBV30 and TRBJ2-1, with 8 positions matching TRBD1. Germline CDR1 and CDR2: GTSNPN and SVGIG (reference sequence). The ends lost 0 bases at V and 9 bases at J; junction bases unmatched: 1. The CDR3 runs to 12 residues. CDR3 protein: CAWSVQGGEQFF. The CDR3 DNA sequence: TGTGCCTGGAGTGTACAGGGGGGTGAGCAGTTCTTC.

The genes are TRBV27 and TRBJ2-7; D gene uncertain. CDR3 length: 14 amino acids. CDR1 is MNHEY and CDR2 is SMNVEV in the germline V gene (reference sequence). The V and J ends lost 4 bases and 4 bases respectively, with 14 bases between them. This CDR3 reads CASSYYGVGYEQYF. The DNA of the CDR3 is TGTGCCAGCAGTTATTATGGAGTGGGGTACGAGCAGTACTTC.

The DNA for the CDR3 is TGTGCCAGCAGCTTGGATAGGACAGGACTACCTAATTCACCCCTCCACTTT. Amino acid sequence: CASSLDRTGLPNSPLHF. This sequence joins TRBV5-4 and TRBJ1-6, with 7 bases lining up with TRBD1. The germline CDR1 and CDR2 sequences are SGHNT and YYREEE (reference sequence). CDR3 length: 17 residues. V dropped 0 bases and J dropped 6; count of bases not matched to a gene: 9.

The rearrangement uses TRBV20-1 and TRBJ2-5; D gene unclear. This CDR3 contains 11 residues. Trimming took 5 bases from V and 1 from J, leaving 5 bases between them. Germline CDR1 DFQATT, CDR2 SNEGSKA (reference sequence). CDR3 protein: CSARSQETQYF. The DNA for the CDR3 is TGCAGTGCTCGGTCCCAAGAGACCCAGTACTTC.

The gene calls are TRBV29-1 and TRBJ2-7; D is possibly TRBD1 (6 bases). Looked up from germline, CDR1 is SQVTM and CDR2 is ANQGSEA. The CDR3 extends over 13 amino acids. Between the trimmed V and J ends, which lost 3 bases and 6 bases, there was a span of 15 bases. The CDR3 DNA is TGCAGCGTTGAGCAGGGGCTTAGTTCCGAGCAGTACTTC. It specifies CSVEQGLSSEQYF.